The present TCR beta chain was sequenced within a study of shared clonotypes between healthy human individuals. Findings and limits, study-wide: Naive subsets, compared against memory subsets, generally had larger estimated richness values.

Samples underwent the assay at deep level. Every subset had its genomic DNA shared out evenly among several immunoSEQ plates. Per the study methods: ImmunoSEQ gave junction-only sequences without quality scores, so filtering differed. Using immunoSEQ multiplex PCR, the repertoire was profiled, and TCRdb retains in-frame clones only, with some absent. V and J calls and clone size follow that table, whereas D and trimming were derived from the DNA. The sample consists of approximately 740,000 clones, 74% of them appearing once. CDR3 length equals 17 residues. CDR1 is MDHEN, CDR2 SYDVKM, per germline. The J segment lost 2 bases and the V segment lost 5 bases, leaving 9 bases of the junction unmatched. About this clone itself: Its antigen is not identified.

The sample was memory CD4+ T cells sorted from blood. Subset denoted: CD45RA-negative fraction. V usage is TRBV28 and J usage is TRBJ2-7; 13 bases are shared with TRBD2. This clonotype was obtained from a woman in her 30s in good health. The CDR3 sequence is CASSPLRTSGSPYEQYF. CDR3 coding DNA: TGTGCCAGCAGTCCTCTCAGGACTAGCGGGAGCCCCTACGAGCAGTACTTC.